The 4 T cell receptor beta chains below come from one sample, sequenced in a study of graft-versus-host responses after intestinal transplantation. These receptors have no identified antigens. TCRdb's copy holds only in-frame clones and misses some; the assay was immunoSEQ multiplex PCR. The data contain tens of thousands of clones, 94% of them singletons. Sequencing used unstimulated CD4+ T cells sorted from spleen or lymph node cells, obtained before transplant. These TCRs come from a human donor who was the organ donor for an intestinal transplant.

V gene TRBV2 combines with J gene TRBJ1-2; 10 bases agree with TRBD1. Trimming at V came to 6 bases and at J to 3 bases, leaving 7 bases not matched to a gene. The CDR3 loop spans 15 amino acids. Germline V gene lookup returns CDR1 SNHLY and CDR2 FYNNEI. The CDR3 bases are TGTGCCAGCAGATACCGACAGGGGGCTTACTATGGCTACACCTTC. Amino acid sequence: CASRYRQGAYYGYTF. Based on the CDR3 plus reference TRBV2 and TRBJ1-2, the full variable domain is EPEVTQTPSHQVTQMGQEVILRCVPISNHLYFYWYRQILGQKVEFLVSFYNNEISEKSEIFDDQFSVERPDGSNFTLKIRSTKLEDSAMYFCASRYRQGAYYGYTFGSGTRLTVV.

This chain connects TRBV6-6 to TRBJ1-2, with D hard to call. The CDR3 spans 10 residues. V was shortened by 8 bases and J by 0 bases, with 1 base between the two germline ends. Germline V CDR1 and CDR2: MNHNY, SVGAGI (reference sequence). The CDR3 sequence: CASPNYGYTF. The CDR3 bases are TGTGCCAGCCCTAACTATGGCTACACCTTC.

The rearrangement uses TRBV4-2 and TRBJ2-3; 10 bases fit TRBD2. The CDR3 extends over 16 amino acids. Germline loops: CDR1 LGHNA, CDR2 YNFKEQ. V shed 5 bases and J 4 bases; nucleotides not matched to a gene: 9. This CDR3 reads CASSSLTSGVADTQYF. In nucleotides, the CDR3 is TGTGCCAGCAGCTCCCTTACTAGCGGGGTCGCAGATACGCAGTATTTT.

CDR3 sequence (DNA): TGTGCCAGCAGCTTAGCGAGGCAGGGGGGAGAGACCCAGTACTTC. Translating gives CASSLARQGGETQYF. The V and J genes are TRBV7-2 and TRBJ2-5; TRBD1 might be the D (7 bases). This CDR3 region has 15 residues. Germline CDR1 and CDR2: SGHTA and FQGNSA. The germline V and J ends were trimmed by 0 bases and 4 bases, with 12 bases remaining between them.